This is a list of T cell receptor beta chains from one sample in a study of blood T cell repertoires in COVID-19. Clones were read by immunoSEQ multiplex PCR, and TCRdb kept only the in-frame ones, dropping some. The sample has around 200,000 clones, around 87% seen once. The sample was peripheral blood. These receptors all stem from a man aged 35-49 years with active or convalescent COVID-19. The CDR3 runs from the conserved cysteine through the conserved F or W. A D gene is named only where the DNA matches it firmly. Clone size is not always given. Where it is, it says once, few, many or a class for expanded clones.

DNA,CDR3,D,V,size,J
TGTGCCAGCAGTACACGTTATGGCTACACCTTC,CASSTRYGYTF,-,TRBV28,-,TRBJ1-2
TGTGCCAGCCGGCGGATCGGGGAAGATACGCAGTATTTT,CASRRIGEDTQYF,-,TRBV11-3,-,TRBJ2-3
TGTGCCAGCTCACCAACAGGAACTACCACGAATTCACCCCTCCACTTT,CASSPTGTTTNSPLHF,-,TRBV18,once,TRBJ1-6
TGTGCCAGCAGGAAGGGGCTGAGCTACACCTTC,CASRKGLSYTF,-,TRBV12-3/TRBV12-4,-,TRBJ1-2
TGTGCCAGCTCACCCCAACTAGCTGGTAGCACAGATACGCAGTATTTT,CASSPQLAGSTDTQYF,-,TRBV18,-,TRBJ2-3
TGTGCCAGCAGTGTACAGGGGAGCAATCAGCCCCAGCATTTT,CASSVQGSNQPQHF,TRBD1,TRBV5-5,-,TRBJ1-5
TGTGCCAGCACCTGGGGCAGAACAGATACGCAGTATTTT,CASTWGRTDTQYF,-,TRBV12-3/TRBV12-4,once,TRBJ2-3
TGTGCCAGTAGTCTACTAGCGGGGGTGGACAATGAGCAGTTCTTC,CASSLLAGVDNEQFF,TRBD2,TRBV19,-,TRBJ2-1
TGCAGCGGCGACAGGGGGCATATGGGGACCCAGTACTTC,CSGDRGHMGTQYF,TRBD1,TRBV29-1,-,TRBJ2-5
TGTGCCAGCAGTACTATACCCGGGGAGCTGTTTTTT,CASSTIPGELFF,-,TRBV2,-,TRBJ2-2
TGCGCCAGCGCCCCTTCCAGGGCCTACGCTGAAGCTTTCTTT,CASAPSRAYAEAFF,-,TRBV10-1,-,TRBJ1-1
TGTGCCAGCAAGGAGTGGAATTCACCCCTCCACTTT,CASKEWNSPLHF,-,TRBV6-6,-,TRBJ1-6
TGCGCCAGCAGCCATAAGGGGACAGGAAGCTCCTACGAGCAGTACTTC,CASSHKGTGSSYEQYF,TRBD1,TRBV4-1,-,TRBJ2-7
TGTGCCTGGAGTGTACTCAGGGTTGGGGAGCAGTACTTC,CAWSVLRVGEQYF,-,TRBV30,few,TRBJ2-7
TGTGCCAGCAGCTTAGATCCAGACAGGACACTGAGTGGAGCTTTCTTT,CASSLDPDRTLSGAFF,-,TRBV11-2,few,TRBJ1-1
TGTGCCAGCAACTTTCAGGGGGCTTATGGCTACACCTTC,CASNFQGAYGYTF,TRBD1,TRBV7-2,-,TRBJ1-2